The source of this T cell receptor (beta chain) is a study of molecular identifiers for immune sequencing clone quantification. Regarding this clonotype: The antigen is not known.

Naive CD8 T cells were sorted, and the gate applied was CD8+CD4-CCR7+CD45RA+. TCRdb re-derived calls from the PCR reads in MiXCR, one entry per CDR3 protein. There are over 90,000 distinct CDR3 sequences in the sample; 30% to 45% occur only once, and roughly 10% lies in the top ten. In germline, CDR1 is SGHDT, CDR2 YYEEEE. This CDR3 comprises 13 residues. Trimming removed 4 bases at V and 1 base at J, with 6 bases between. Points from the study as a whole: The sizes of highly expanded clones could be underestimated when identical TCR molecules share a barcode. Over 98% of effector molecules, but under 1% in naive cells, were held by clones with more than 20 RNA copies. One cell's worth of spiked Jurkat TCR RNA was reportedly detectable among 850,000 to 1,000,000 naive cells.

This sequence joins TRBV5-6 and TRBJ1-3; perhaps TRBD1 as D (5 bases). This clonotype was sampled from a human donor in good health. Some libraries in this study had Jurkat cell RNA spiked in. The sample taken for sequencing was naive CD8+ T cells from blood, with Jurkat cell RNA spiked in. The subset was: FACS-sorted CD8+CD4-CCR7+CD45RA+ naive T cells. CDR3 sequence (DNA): TGTGCCAGCAGCCCAGGGTCTGGAAACACCATATATTTT. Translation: CASSPGSGNTIYF.